This T cell receptor (beta chain) was identified during a study of cytomegalovirus exposure and HLA in healthy donors. General observations from the study: A missense DCLRE1C variant was associated with V- and J-gene trimming of TCR beta chains in a later analysis, and an independent cohort replicated the association. In a later analysis, at a false discovery rate of 0.05, some 17,000 TCR beta sequences were associated with HLA alleles.

Primers: 60 Vbeta forward and 13 Jbeta reverse. Authors' processing steps: The authors later counted roughly 87 million unique TCR beta chains, about 11 million of them shared. Measured with immunoSEQ multiplex PCR; TCRdb has only the in-frame clones, and not every one. Clonal size and the V and J genes are those of that table, whereas D and trimming came from the DNA. The sample contains fewer than 200,000 clones, about 70% of which appear only once. This clone was recorded only once. Its specificity is not known. Sequenced sample: PBMCs. The receptor's source is a woman aged 40 to 50 in good health and CMV-seropositive.

CDR3 sequence: CASSPWTSGRAADTQYF. In nucleotides, the CDR3 is TGTGCCAGCAGCCCCTGGACTAGCGGGAGGGCCGCAGATACGCAGTATTTT. The chain is built from TRBV7-9 and TRBJ2-3; 15 bases agree with TRBD2. The CDR3 extends over 17 amino acids. J lost 4 bases, V lost 5 bases, and 7 bases had no gene match. Germline CDR1 and CDR2: SEHNR and FQNEAQ (reference sequence). The variable domain in full, with the rest retrieved from reference TRBV7-9 and TRBJ2-3, is DTGVSQNPRHKITKRGQNVTFRCDPISEHNRLYWYRQTLGQGPEFLTYFQNEAQLEKSRLLSDRFSAERPKGSFSTLEIQRTEQGDSAMYLCASSPWTSGRAADTQYFGPGTRLTVL.